Below, one T cell receptor beta chain is given with its context. Method: immunoSEQ multiplex PCR; TCRdb's copy keeps in-frame clones and lacks some. The table has around 50,000 clones, 86% seen once. This entry belongs to a study of blood T cell repertoires in COVID-19. Looking at the study overall: Material from acute and convalescent COVID-19 was sourced from the United States, Italy and Spain. Sample material is recorded as cDNA or gDNA derived from T cells, B-cell-depleted T cells, or PBMCs.

V was shortened by 1 base and J by 2 bases, with 8 bases between the two germline ends. Looked up from germline, CDR1 is SGHKS and CDR2 is YYEKEE (reference sequence). The CDR3 consists of 14 residues. This clonotype was obtained from a man aged 60-69 years with active or convalescent COVID-19. The specimen was peripheral blood. The chain has TRBV5-5 and TRBJ2-3, with TRBD1 as a possible D gene (6 bases). CDR3 amino acids: CASSLTGSTDTQYF. CDR3 coding DNA: TGTGCCAGCAGCTTGACAGGGTCCACAGATACGCAGTATTTT.